These T cell receptor beta chains were read from a single sample in a study of T cell responses to AZD1222 COVID-19 vaccine. TCRdb keeps only in-frame clones here, not all; method: immunoSEQ multiplex PCR. The data contain roughly 100,000 clones, 82% of them singletons. The sequencing used peripheral blood, collected on day 0 of AZD1222 vaccination. Receptors were obtained from an adult in good health. Both conserved end residues are part of each CDR3. The D gene is left open where the match is weak. Expanded clones are given a class, and other clones once, few, many or no size at all.

D	length	size	V	J	CDR3	DNA
NA	15	NA	TRBV3-1/TRBV3-2	TRBJ2-2	CASSSRTLFNGELFF	TGTGCCAGCAGCTCCAGGACTTTATTCAACGGGGAGCTGTTTTTT
NA	14	NA	TRBV21-1	TRBJ1-2	CASRIRDRGRGYTF	TGTGCCAGCAGAATCCGGGACAGGGGGCGAGGCTACACCTTC
TRBD1	16	NA	TRBV3-1/TRBV3-2	TRBJ1-2	CASSLQGAKRHYGYTF	TGTGCCAGCAGCCTCCAGGGGGCGAAGAGGCACTATGGCTACACCTTC
NA	15	few	TRBV4-2	TRBJ1-1	CASSQALSGNTEAFF	TGTGCCAGCAGCCAAGCTCTATCAGGGAACACTGAAGCTTTCTTT
TRBD1	17	few	TRBV5-5	TRBJ2-1	CASSLSDRGLSYNEQFF	TGTGCCAGCAGCTTATCGGACAGGGGGCTTTCCTACAATGAGCAGTTCTTC
NA	15	NA	TRBV25-1	TRBJ2-5	CASSETLGLAETQYF	TGTGCCAGCAGTGAGACACTGGGTCTGGCGGAGACCCAGTACTTC
NA	16	NA	TRBV5-8	TRBJ2-3	CASSRALSGGTDTQYF	TGTGCCAGCAGCCGGGCCCTTAGCGGAGGCACAGATACGCAGTATTTT
NA	14	NA	TRBV6-5	TRBJ2-1	CASSQVAFRDEQFF	TGTGCCAGCAGCCAGGTAGCGTTTCGGGATGAGCAGTTCTTC
NA	15	NA	TRBV7-2	TRBJ2-7	CASSSDSHGAYEQYF	TGTGCCAGCAGCTCCGACTCTCACGGGGCCTACGAGCAGTACTTC
TRBD1	14	NA	TRBV5-1	TRBJ2-2	CASSMTGPTGELFF	TGCGCCAGCAGCATGACAGGGCCCACCGGGGAGCTGTTTTTT
TRBD1	15	once	TRBV6-5	TRBJ1-2	CASSSPRDSNYGYTF	TGTGCCAGCAGTTCCCCCAGGGACAGTAACTATGGCTACACCTTC
TRBD2	14	once	TRBV3-1/TRBV3-2	TRBJ2-7	CASSQTGGALSQYF	TGTGCCAGCAGTCAAACGGGGGGGGCCCTCTCGCAGTACTTC
TRBD1	13	NA	TRBV5-1	TRBJ1-4	CASSKQGNEKLFF	TGCGCCAGCAGCAAACAGGGGAATGAAAAACTGTTTTTT
NA	13	NA	TRBV6-2/TRBV6-3	TRBJ2-3	CASRPRITDTQYF	TGTGCCAGCAGGCCTAGGATCACAGATACGCAGTATTTT
NA	13	NA	TRBV12-3/TRBV12-4	TRBJ1-1	CASTLNLNTEAFF	TGTGCCAGCACGCTCAACTTGAACACTGAAGCTTTCTTT
NA	14	NA	TRBV5-8	TRBJ2-5	CASSLGGFVETQYF	TGTGCCAGCAGCTTAGGAGGGTTTGTAGAGACCCAGTACTTC